This is a list of T cell receptor beta chains from one sample in a study of cytomegalovirus exposure and HLA in healthy donors. Some clones are missing from TCRdb's copy, which holds only in-frame ones; the method was immunoSEQ multiplex PCR. The sample includes under 300,000 clones, 70% to 90% of them seen just once. The specimen sequenced was PBMCs. The receptors come from a woman under 30 in good health and CMV-seronegative. The CDR3 runs from the conserved cysteine through the conserved F or W. Each record gives: V gene, clone size, J gene, CDR3 protein. Clone size is given for some rows only: seen once, a few or many times, or a class if the clone is expanded.

>TRBV11-3|.|TRBJ2-5
CASRGPGLAFRQETQYF
>TRBV27|.|TRBJ2-7
CASSRDSDYEQYF
>TRBV4-1|once|TRBJ2-2
CASSHGLNTGELFF
>TRBV6-5|once|TRBJ2-3
CASSSPRGEDTQYF
>TRBV7-2|.|TRBJ1-2
CASSFTHPVYTF
>TRBV4-2|few|TRBJ2-7
CASSPRLAGGDEQYF
>TRBV19|few|TRBJ1-2
CASSINQELYGYTF
>TRBV6-5|once|TRBJ2-7
CASSYDYRGQEEQYF
>TRBV6-5|.|TRBJ1-2
CASSYSLGDYGYTF
>TRBV28|.|TRBJ1-5
CASSYPPTGSRQPQHF
>TRBV29-1|.|TRBJ2-1
CSVPRGSASYNEQFF
>TRBV28|once|TRBJ1-2
CASSSLDRARGYTF
>TRBV5-1|.|TRBJ2-7
CASSASGFRYEQYF
>TRBV9|.|TRBJ2-2
CASSAEASIRGELFF
>TRBV19|.|TRBJ1-5
CASIKDREVKQPQHF
>TRBV6-5|once|TRBJ2-6
CASSYWTGPGANVLTF
>TRBV10-2|.|TRBJ1-1
CASSEQGQTEAFF
>TRBV27|.|TRBJ2-3
CASSLRGTSGGARPDTQYF
>TRBV6-5|.|TRBJ1-2
CASTPGGHYGYTF
>TRBV7-2|.|TRBJ2-7
CASSIGWESYEQYF
>TRBV7-6|.|TRBJ2-3
CASSLGRGSSDTQYF
>TRBV30|.|TRBJ2-3
CAWSVGTSGTKDTQYF
>TRBV11-2|.|TRBJ2-7
CASSTPTGTYEQYF
>TRBV27|.|TRBJ2-7
CASSGRGQYEQYF
>TRBV4-1|.|TRBJ2-7
CASSPEAGGSSYEQYF
>TRBV18|.|TRBJ1-5
CASSPFEGGRQPQHF
>TRBV5-3|.|TRBJ1-2
CARSLEAGGGYTF
>TRBV13|.|TRBJ2-5
CASSLRVAGGHQETQYF
>TRBV2|few|TRBJ2-1
CASSARGSRNNEQFF
>TRBV9|.|TRBJ1-2
CASSVRDRENYGYTF
>TRBV2|.|TRBJ1-1
CASSGRGAGTEAFF
>TRBV7-2|.|TRBJ2-3
CASSLAPWREVTDTQYF
>TRBV10-3|.|TRBJ2-7
CAISDPGTKSSYEQYF
>TRBV6-5|.|TRBJ1-1
CASSFDWNTEAFF
>TRBV18|.|TRBJ1-2
CASSPGGDYGYTF
>TRBV7-9|.|TRBJ1-2
CASRSGQGADYGYTF
>TRBV30|.|TRBJ2-3
CAWNRAGRADTQYF
>TRBV9|.|TRBJ2-7
CASSVETDSYEQYF
>TRBV5-1|.|TRBJ2-5
CASSLGQGARETQYF
>TRBV4-1|.|TRBJ2-3
CASSQGRSGGTTSTDTQYF
>TRBV27|.|TRBJ2-3
CASRAQGSDTQYF
>TRBV2|.|TRBJ2-5
CASTASGAPRGETQYF
>TRBV29-1|.|TRBJ2-7
CSVGRDRGNPYEQYF
>TRBV28|.|TRBJ1-4
CASSLSRGTVPNEKLFF
>TRBV5-6|.|TRBJ2-3
CASSATSGSRGDTQYF
>TRBV7-9|.|TRBJ1-5
CASSLGQNQPQHF
>TRBV11-1|.|TRBJ1-1
CASSVGQGGGNTEAFF
>TRBV5-6|.|TRBJ1-1
CASSLARGRPEAFF
>TRBV5-6|once|TRBJ1-1
CASSLVGHITEAFF
>TRBV6-4|few|TRBJ1-1
CASSETENTEAFF
>TRBV5-4|once|TRBJ2-5
CASRNRDQETQYF
>TRBV19|.|TRBJ2-4
CASSPGLAGSSIQYF
>TRBV9|.|TRBJ2-2
CASSVAAGANTGELFF
>TRBV2|once|TRBJ2-3
CASSNSPTSTDTQYF